Listed below are T cell receptor beta chains from one sample, sequenced in a study of blood T cell repertoires in COVID-19. The repertoire was sequenced with immunoSEQ multiplex PCR; TCRdb's copy has only in-frame clones and lacks some. The profile shows approximately 68,000 clones, approximately 86% of them singletons. Sequencing used peripheral blood. The receptor source for this set is a man at least 80 years old with active COVID-19. CDR3s include the opening cysteine and the closing phenylalanine or tryptophan. The D gene is left open where the match is weak. Not all rows give a size; the values are once, few, many and, for expanded clones, a class.

V gene: TRBV21-1; D gene: .; clone size: .; J gene: TRBJ2-2; CDR3 DNA: TGTGCCAGCAGCACTATCCGGGACAGGTCCCCCGGGGAGCTGTTTTTT; CDR3 protein: CASSTIRDRSPGELFF
V gene: TRBV29-1; D gene: .; clone size: .; J gene: TRBJ1-1; CDR3 DNA: TGCAGCGACCACCAACAGGGTTACACTGAAGCTTTCTTT; CDR3 protein: CSDHQQGYTEAFF
V gene: TRBV6-2/TRBV6-3; D gene: TRBD1; clone size: .; J gene: TRBJ2-7; CDR3 DNA: TGTGCCAGCAGTCGGGGACAGGGGGCCGGCGAGCAGTACTTC; CDR3 protein: CASSRGQGAGEQYF
V gene: TRBV10-3; D gene: TRBD1; clone size: once; J gene: TRBJ2-7; CDR3 DNA: TGTGCCATCAGTGAGACAGGGGAATACGAGCAGTACTTC; CDR3 protein: CAISETGEYEQYF
V gene: TRBV29-1; D gene: .; clone size: .; J gene: TRBJ2-1; CDR3 DNA: TGCAGCGTTGAAGGTAACCATGCCGACAACAATGAGCAGTTCTTC; CDR3 protein: CSVEGNHADNNEQFF
V gene: TRBV29-1; D gene: .; clone size: .; J gene: TRBJ2-5; CDR3 DNA: TGCAGCGCTTCGGGAGAATTGGGGACCCAGTACTTC; CDR3 protein: CSASGELGTQYF
V gene: TRBV4-2; D gene: .; clone size: medium-sized; J gene: TRBJ1-5; CDR3 DNA: TGTGCCAGCAGCCAGCAGCAGGGAACCGGCCAGCCCCAGCATTTT; CDR3 protein: CASSQQQGTGQPQHF
V gene: TRBV5-1; D gene: TRBD2; clone size: .; J gene: TRBJ2-5; CDR3 DNA: TGCGCCAGCAGCATCGGGGGAGGGGAGACCCAGTACTTC; CDR3 protein: CASSIGGGETQYF
V gene: TRBV5-6; D gene: TRBD1; clone size: .; J gene: TRBJ1-5; CDR3 DNA: TGTGCCAGCAGCAGAGACAGGGGAAGCAATCAGCCCCAGCATTTT; CDR3 protein: CASSRDRGSNQPQHF
V gene: TRBV9; D gene: TRBD1; clone size: .; J gene: TRBJ1-1; CDR3 DNA: TGTGCCAGCAGCGCCACGGGACAGGGCCCTATGAACACTGAAGCTTTCTTT; CDR3 protein: CASSATGQGPMNTEAFF
V gene: TRBV5-1; D gene: TRBD1; clone size: .; J gene: TRBJ1-2; CDR3 DNA: TGCGCCAGCAGCTTGTCAGGGGGAAACTATGGCTACACCTTC; CDR3 protein: CASSLSGGNYGYTF